Presented here are 27 T cell receptor beta chains from one specimen sequenced in a study of cytomegalovirus exposure and HLA in healthy donors. Amplification used 60 Vbeta primers and 13 Jbeta primers. Data came from immunoSEQ multiplex PCR; TCRdb stores just in-frame clones and leaves some out. This table holds approximately 150,000 clones, approximately 76% found once. The specimen was PBMCs. These receptor sequences come from a woman aged 18-30 years in good health and CMV-seropositive.

The rearrangement links TRBV19 to TRBJ2-1; D is perhaps TRBD2 (6 bases). Trimming removed 3 bases from V and 2 bases from J, with 11 bases in between. Germline CDR1 and CDR2: LNHDA and SQIVND (reference sequence). The CDR3 loop spans 15 amino acids. The chain's CDR3 is CASSIGGFAYNEQFF. For the CDR3, the DNA is TGTGCCAGTAGTATCGGAGGGTTCGCCTACAATGAGCAGTTCTTC.

The chain uses TRBV5-8 and TRBJ1-5, with 8 bases matching TRBD1. The CDR3 runs to 17 residues. V was clipped by 4 bases and J by 0 bases; unmatched bases: 9. In germline, CDR1 is SGHTS, CDR2 YDEGEE. Here the CDR3 reads CASSPWGQEYSNQPQHF. CDR3 bases: TGTGCCAGCAGCCCGTGGGGACAGGAGTATAGCAATCAGCCCCAGCATTTT.

The J gene is TRBJ2-7, the V gene TRBV7-6, with TRBD1 identical over 8 bases. CDR3 size: 15 residues. V lost 1 base to trimming and J lost 5 bases; unmatched junction nucleotides: 7. Germline V gene sequence: CDR1 SGHVS, CDR2 FNYEAQ. The CDR3 nucleotides read TGTGCCAGCAGCTTAGGGGGGACAGGACGGAACGAGCAGTACTTC. Its translation: CASSLGGTGRNEQYF.

This clone turned up a few times. The chain uses TRBV2 and TRBJ1-5, with a weak D call TRBD1 (5 bases). CDR1 and CDR2 from the germline V gene are SNHLY and FYNNEI. The CDR3 has 15 residues. The V end was cut by 8 bases, the J end by 4 bases, with 18 bases between. Here the CDR3 DNA reads TGTGCCAGCCTCCGTAGCAGGGCAGGGAATCAGCCCCAGCATTTT. Its translation is CASLRSRAGNQPQHF. The complete variable domain, with remaining parts taken from reference TRBV2 and TRBJ1-5, reads EPEVTQTPSHQVTQMGQEVILRCVPISNHLYFYWYRQILGQKVEFLVSFYNNEISEKSEIFDDQFSVERPDGSNFTLKIRSTKLEDSAMYFCASLRSRAGNQPQHFGDGTRLSIL.

J is TRBJ2-7 and V is TRBV9, with 7 bases aligning to TRBD2. Trimming at V came to 5 bases and at J to 1 base, leaving 9 bases not matched to a gene. Germline V gives CDR1 SGDLS, CDR2 YYNGEE. The CDR3 contains 15 residues. The CDR3 DNA follows: TGTGCCAGCAGACCCGGACTAGGCGGTTCCTACGAGCAGTACTTC. This gives the protein CASRPGLGGSYEQYF.

This chain joins TRBV2 and TRBJ2-4; TRBD1 might be the D (6 bases). Germline CDR1 reads SNHLY; CDR2 reads FYNNEI. Trimming pared 5 bases from V and 15 bases from J, leaving 17 bases between. The CDR3 totals 12 residues. DNA of the CDR3: TGTGCCAGCAGTTTAGGGTCAGGGGTCCCGTACTTC. This translates into CASSLGSGVPYF.

The chain recombines TRBV6-5 with TRBJ1-2; D is unresolved. The V gene lost 3 bases and the J gene lost 7 bases, with 15 bases spanning the gap. The CDR3 loop spans 14 amino acids. CDR1 MNHEY and CDR2 SVGAGI come from the germline V gene. CDR3 nucleotides: TGTGCCAGCAGTTATTTCGACCGGCGCGGTGGCTACACCTTC. It yields the protein CASSYFDRRGGYTF.

J is TRBJ1-5 and V is TRBV19; D remains unclear. Trimming took 4 bases from V and 2 from J, leaving 6 bases between them. The CDR3 loop spans 13 amino acids. CDR1 is LNHDA and CDR2 is SQIVND in the germline V gene (reference sequence). The CDR3 DNA reads TGTGCCAGTAGTAATCAGGGCAATCAGCCCCAGCATTTT. Translated, it gives CASSNQGNQPQHF. The full variable domain, its missing parts supplied by reference TRBV19 and TRBJ1-5, is DGGITQSPKYLFRKEGQNVTLSCEQNLNHDAMYWYRQDPGQGLRLIYYSQIVNDFQKGDIAEGYSVSREKKESFPLTVTSAQKNPTAFYLCASSNQGNQPQHFGDGTRLSIL.

The gene calls are TRBV4-3 and TRBJ1-3; 8 bases fit TRBD1. The CDR3 runs 18 residues. From germline, CDR1 is LGHNA and CDR2 YSLEER. V lost 4 bases to trimming and J lost 0 bases; unmatched junction nucleotides: 11. The CDR3 spells CASSRVTGGVFSGNTIYF. CDR3 in DNA: TGCGCCAGCAGCCGCGTTACAGGGGGAGTATTCTCTGGAAACACCATATATTTT.

The V and J genes are TRBV10-3 and TRBJ2-1; 9 nucleotides match TRBD2. Germline CDR1 reads ENHRY; CDR2 reads SYGVKD. V was clipped by 2 bases and J by 5 bases; unmatched bases: 4. This CDR3 has 15 amino acids. The CDR3 DNA is TGTGCCATCAGTGAGGGTGCTAGCGGGAACAATGAGCAGTTCTTC. It codes for CAISEGASGNNEQFF.

The V and J genes are TRBV11-1 and TRBJ2-5; 9 bases map to TRBD1. The CDR3 has 16 amino acids. The V gene's germline CDR1 is SGHAT and CDR2 FQDESV (reference sequence). J was trimmed by 5 bases and V by 3 bases; bases with no gene match: 10. CDR3 protein: CASSLASGTGRETQYF. CDR3 in DNA: TGTGCCAGCAGCTTGGCCTCCGGGACAGGGAGGGAGACCCAGTACTTC.

CDR3 coding DNA: TGTGCCAGCAGCGTAGAAGGGGGATGGAATCAGCCCCAGCATTTT. Translating it yields CASSVEGGWNQPQHF. The rearrangement joins TRBV9 to TRBJ1-5; maybe TRBD1 (6 bases). The V end lost 0 bases, the J end lost 4 bases, and 11 bases lay between the germline ends. Germline V CDR1 and CDR2: SGDLS, YYNGEE. The CDR3 runs to 15 residues.

The chain links TRBV5-4 to TRBJ1-2, with D unclear. The germline V and J ends were trimmed by 2 bases and 7 bases, with 9 bases remaining between them. Germline loops: CDR1 SGHNT, CDR2 YYREEE (reference sequence). The CDR3 is made up of 12 amino acids. The CDR3 DNA reads as TGTGCCAGCAGCTTTCAAACATTTGGCTACACCTTC. Its translation: CASSFQTFGYTF.

The gene calls are TRBV30 and TRBJ1-1; 8 nucleotides align to TRBD1. Germline trimming cut 5 bases from V and 5 bases from J; bases unmatched to any gene: 4. CDR1 is GTSNPN, CDR2 SVGIG, per germline (reference sequence). The CDR3 contains 12 residues. CDR3 loop: CAWGRQGTEAFF. The CDR3 DNA sequence: TGTGCCTGGGGCCGACAGGGGACTGAAGCTTTCTTT.

CDR3 loop: CASSLEGLEVDTQYF. Written as DNA, the CDR3 is TGTGCCAGCAGCTTAGAGGGACTAGAGGTAGATACGCAGTATTTT. The rearrangement joins TRBV7-2 to TRBJ2-3; 8 bases are a match to TRBD2. This CDR3 has 15 amino acids. Germline V gene lookup returns CDR1 SGHTA and CDR2 FQGNSA. The ends lost 1 base at V and 5 bases at J; junction bases unmatched: 5.

The chain is built from TRBV19 and TRBJ1-4, with TRBD1 as a possible D gene (5 bases). This CDR3 is built from 14 residues. CDR1 is LNHDA, CDR2 SQIVND, per germline (reference sequence). Trimming removed 5 bases at V and 11 bases at J, with 18 bases between. DNA for the CDR3: TGTGCCAGTAGTGCAGCGTCCCAAGCAGGGAAACTGTTTTTT. It encodes CASSAASQAGKLFF.

In its sample, this clone was seen once. The rearrangement uses TRBV7-9 and TRBJ2-2; 8 positions agree with TRBD2. The CDR3 sequence is 15 residues long. The V gene end was trimmed by 2 bases and the J gene end by 6 bases; junction bases not matched to a gene: 5. Germline loops: CDR1 SEHNR, CDR2 FQNEAQ (reference sequence). The CDR3, as DNA: TGTGCCAGCAGCTTATCGGGGGGGGCTCCCGGGGAGCTGTTTTTT. Translation gives CASSLSGGAPGELFF.

J is TRBJ2-2 and V is TRBV2; the match to TRBD1 covers 9 bases. The length of the CDR3 is 16 residues. V dropped 6 bases and J dropped 4; count of bases not matched to a gene: 9. Germline V gives CDR1 SNHLY, CDR2 FYNNEI. The CDR3 bases are TGTGCCAGCAGCTCGCGAGGGACAGGGTTCACCGGGGAGCTGTTTTTT. Translating it yields CASSSRGTGFTGELFF.

This clone was detected a few times. The rearrangement joins TRBV19 to TRBJ1-2; 7 bases are a match to TRBD1. The CDR3 has 15 amino acids. In germline, CDR1 is LNHDA, CDR2 SQIVND (reference sequence). Germline trimming cut 7 bases from V and 2 bases from J; bases unmatched to any gene: 10. The DNA for the CDR3 is TGTGCCAGTAACCCCCCGGGACAGAAAAACTATGGCTACACCTTC. Translation gives CASNPPGQKNYGYTF.

This clone came up once. This chain connects TRBV29-1 to TRBJ1-2, with 9 bases identical to TRBD1. This CDR3 has 12 amino acids. Trimming cost V 4 bases and J 6 bases; bases outside gene matches: 3. Germline CDR1 and CDR2: SQVTM and ANQGSEA. The CDR3 DNA sequence: TGCAGCGTTGCTGGGACAGGGAATGGCTACACCTTC. This translates into CSVAGTGNGYTF.

The chain combines TRBV19 with TRBJ2-7, with TRBD1 matching 7 bases. Losses at the gene ends were 6 bases for V and 6 bases for J; bases not matched to a gene: 5. CDR3 length: 12 residues. CDR1 and CDR2 (germline): LNHDA, SQIVND (reference sequence). The CDR3 DNA is TGTGCCAGTAGAACAGGGGTTGGCGAGCAGTACTTC. Its translation: CASRTGVGEQYF.

The V and J genes are TRBV28 and TRBJ2-5; tentative D call: TRBD2 (5 bases). This CDR3 is built from 15 residues. Trimming left V 3 bases short and J 4 bases short, with 15 bases between. CDR1 and CDR2 (germline): MDHEN, SYDVKM. DNA of the CDR3: TGTGCCAGCAGTTTCTCGGGGATGAAGTCAGAGACCCAGTACTTC. Residues: CASSFSGMKSETQYF.

This clone has only a few counts. The CDR3 sequence is CASSLANSYNEQFF. CDR3 DNA: TGTGCCAGCAGCTTAGCTAACTCCTACAATGAGCAGTTCTTC. This chain connects TRBV13 to TRBJ2-1; no clear D gene. CDR1 and CDR2 from the germline V gene are PRHDT and FYEKMQ (reference sequence). V lost 1 base, J lost 0 bases, and 4 bases lay in between. The CDR3 totals 14 residues.

The CDR3 DNA reads TGTGCCAGCAGTGAGAGGCGGGGGGCGAACACCGGGGAGCTGTTTTTT. Encoded protein: CASSERRGANTGELFF. The chain carries TRBV2 and TRBJ2-2, with 8 positions matching TRBD2. CDR3 size: 16 residues. Losses at the gene ends were 3 bases for V and 0 bases for J; bases not matched to a gene: 3. Looked up from germline, CDR1 is SNHLY and CDR2 is FYNNEI.

This chain links TRBV28 with TRBJ1-5; 8 bases map to TRBD1. The junction had 8 bases not matched to a gene; V was cut back by 2 bases and J by 5 bases. The V gene's germline CDR1 is MDHEN and CDR2 SYDVKM. The CDR3 has 16 amino acids. CDR3 amino acids: CASSLPRGRSDQPQHF. The CDR3 DNA sequence: TGTGCCAGCAGTTTACCCAGGGGGCGATCGGATCAGCCCCAGCATTTT.

This rearrangement joins TRBV11-1 to TRBJ2-7, with 7 bases matching TRBD1. The length of the CDR3 is 15 residues. V was clipped by 5 bases and J by 0 bases; unmatched bases: 7. Germline V lookup: CDR1 SGHAT, CDR2 FQDESV (reference sequence). The CDR3 DNA is TGTGCCAGCAGCCCAGGACAGGCATTCTCCTACGAGCAGTACTTC. It codes for CASSPGQAFSYEQYF.

This chain connects TRBV19 to TRBJ2-2; 13 bases line up with TRBD2. V gave up 5 bases and J gave up 0 bases; unmatched junction bases: 3. This CDR3 spans 17 amino acids. Germline-derived CDR1 and CDR2 are LNHDA and SQIVND (reference sequence). CDR3 in amino acids: CASSWTSGGPNTGELFF. The CDR3, as DNA: TGTGCCAGTAGTTGGACTAGCGGGGGTCCGAACACCGGGGAGCTGTTTTTT.